This T cell receptor (beta chain) was documented in a study of identical twins. Donors uniformly comprised healthy Caucasians. Template switching (which added a universal primer site) was used, and cDNA carried unique molecular identifiers. One entry per CDR3 protein, called by TCRdb with MiXCR from the 5' RACE reads. Of around 960,000 distinct CDR3 sequences detected, over 9% appear once; the ten largest clones hold around 1.5%. These same data were also listed under a study on yellow fever vaccine responses in identical twins. That study reports: Reportedly, the T cell response mounted by twins to vaccine seemed partly convergent, partly personalized.

Sequenced: PBMCs. This TCR came from a woman between 18 and 29 years old in good health.

The CDR3 protein is CSASRGGNGYNEQFF. The CDR3 DNA follows: TGCAGTGCTAGCAGGGGGGGAAACGGCTACAATGAGCAGTTCTTC. The chain links TRBV20-1 to TRBJ2-1, with D perhaps TRBD1 or TRBD2 (7 bases each). CDR3 length: 15 amino acids. Germline-derived CDR1 and CDR2 are DFQATT and SNEGSKA (reference sequence). V was clipped by 3 bases and J by 3 bases, with 15 bases between them.